This T cell receptor (beta chain) was found in a study of cytomegalovirus exposure and HLA in healthy donors. Study overall: Of the donors genotyped, approximately 430 in all, 81% fell in the Caucasian-associated ancestry cluster. General study points: Later analysis demonstrated an association between a missense DCLRE1C variant and TCR beta V- and J-gene trimming. In vitro, three CMV-associated chains proved specific for CMV antigens. It is likely that the observed cluster of highly shared sequence variants was a sequencing artifact.

The PCR made use of 60 Vbeta and 13 Jbeta primers. TCRdb keeps only in-frame clones here, not all; method: immunoSEQ multiplex PCR. The sample holds around 150,000 clones; roughly 72% are singletons and the top ten take 2% to 2.5%. Germline V gene sequence: CDR1 SNHLY, CDR2 FYNNEI. This CDR3 is 14 amino acids long. V shed 3 bases and J shed 7 bases, with 10 bases lying between them. To note about this clone: What it binds is not known.

Sequencing input: PBMCs. This sequence was found in a man between 35 and 55 years old in good health and CMV-seronegative. The rearrangement uses TRBV2 and TRBJ1-6; perhaps TRBD1 as D (6 bases). CDR3 sequence reads: CASSEYRANSPLHF. CDR3 nucleotides: TGTGCCAGCAGTGAGTACAGGGCAAATTCACCCCTCCACTTT.